This note documents a single T cell receptor beta chain sequence. This record belongs to a study of blood T cell repertoires in COVID-19. Study background: COVID-19 samples, acute and convalescent, were from the United States, Italy and Spain.

The authors' processing: It was from reference gene primer amplification that nucleated cell counts were estimated. The protocol was immunoSEQ multiplex PCR, while the TCRdb copy is restricted to in-frame clones and leaves out a portion. V, J and clone size are those of that table, while D and trimming were read from the DNA. Found here are around 260,000 clones, about 89% of them singletons; the top ten hold around 2.5%. The CDR3 contains 15 residues. V was clipped by 4 bases and J by 5 bases, with 14 bases between them. Germline V gene lookup returns CDR1 MNHEY and CDR2 SVGAGI. The sequence was obtained from a woman aged 45 to 65 with acute or convalescent COVID-19. This chain links TRBV6-5 with TRBJ1-4; a weak D match, TRBD1 (6 bases). Sample: peripheral blood. CDR3 nucleotide sequence: TGTGCCAGCAGTTTTTACGGGACACCCAATGAAAAACTGTTTTTT. It is translated as CASSFYGTPNEKLFF.